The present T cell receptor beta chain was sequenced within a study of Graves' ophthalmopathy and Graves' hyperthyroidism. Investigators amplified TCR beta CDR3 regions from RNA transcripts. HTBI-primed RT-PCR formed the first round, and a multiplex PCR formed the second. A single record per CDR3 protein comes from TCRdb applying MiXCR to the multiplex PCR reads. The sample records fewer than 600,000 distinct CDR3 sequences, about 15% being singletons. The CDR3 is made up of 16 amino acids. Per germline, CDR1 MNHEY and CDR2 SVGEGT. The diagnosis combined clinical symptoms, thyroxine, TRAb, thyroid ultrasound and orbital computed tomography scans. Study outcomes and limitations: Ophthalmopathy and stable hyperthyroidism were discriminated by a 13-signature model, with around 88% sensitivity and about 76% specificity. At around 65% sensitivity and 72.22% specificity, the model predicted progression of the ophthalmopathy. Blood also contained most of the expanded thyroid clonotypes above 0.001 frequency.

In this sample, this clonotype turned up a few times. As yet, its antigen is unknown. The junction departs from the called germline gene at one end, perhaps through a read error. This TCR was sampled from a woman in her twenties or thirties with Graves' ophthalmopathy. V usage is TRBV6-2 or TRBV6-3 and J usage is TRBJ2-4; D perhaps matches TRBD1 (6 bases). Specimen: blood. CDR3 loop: CASRPGQHLAKNIRYF. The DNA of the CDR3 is TGTGCCAGCAGACCAGGACAGCATTTGGCCAAAAACATTCGGTACTTC.